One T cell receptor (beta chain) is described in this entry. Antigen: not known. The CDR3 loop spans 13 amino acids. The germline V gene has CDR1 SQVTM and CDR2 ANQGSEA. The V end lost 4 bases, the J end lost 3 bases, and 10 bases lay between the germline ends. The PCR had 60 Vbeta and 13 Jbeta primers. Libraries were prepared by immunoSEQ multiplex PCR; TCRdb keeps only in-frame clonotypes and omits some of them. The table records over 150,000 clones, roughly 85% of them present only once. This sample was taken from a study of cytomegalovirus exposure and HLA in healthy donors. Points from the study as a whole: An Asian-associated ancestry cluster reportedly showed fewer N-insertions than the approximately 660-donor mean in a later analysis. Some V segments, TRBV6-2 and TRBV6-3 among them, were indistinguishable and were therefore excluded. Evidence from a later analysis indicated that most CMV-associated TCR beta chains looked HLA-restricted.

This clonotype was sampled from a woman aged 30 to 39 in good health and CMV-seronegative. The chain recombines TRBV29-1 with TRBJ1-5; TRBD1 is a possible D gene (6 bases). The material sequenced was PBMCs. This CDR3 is CSVVWTVNQPQHF. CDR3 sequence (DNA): TGCAGCGTTGTATGGACAGTCAATCAGCCCCAGCATTTT.